The rows below give T cell receptor beta chains drawn from one sample of a study of shared clonotypes between healthy human individuals. This table comes from immunoSEQ multiplex PCR, and its TCRdb copy is limited to in-frame clones, with some not included. Of approximately 460,000 clones in the sample, roughly three quarters were seen once. The sample was PBMCs. These receptor sequences come from a woman aged 40 to 49 in good health. Some clones in this sample may be carry-over from other donors' samples. Both conserved end residues are part of each CDR3. Each record gives: J gene, V gene, D gene, clone size, CDR3 protein, CDR3 DNA. A D gene is named only where the DNA matches it firmly. Expanded clones get a size class; other rows say once, few or many, or leave the size out.

>TRBJ2-7|TRBV7-2|TRBD1|.
CASSPNRGRSYEQYF
TGTGCCAGCAGCCCCAACAGGGGGAGGTCCTACGAGCAGTACTTC
>TRBJ1-1|TRBV5-6|.|.
CASSLGGRTEAFF
TGTGCCAGCAGCTTGGGGGGGCGGACTGAAGCTTTCTTT
>TRBJ2-5|TRBV5-4|TRBD2|.
CASSRGTSGRLETQYF
TGTGCCAGCAGCCGCGGGACTAGCGGGCGTCTAGAGACCCAGTACTTC
>TRBJ1-5|TRBV6-1|.|many
CASSEGGQNQPQHF
TGTGCCAGCAGTGAAGGTGGACAGAATCAGCCCCAGCATTTT
>TRBJ2-7|TRBV28|TRBD1|once
CASSSRQGRAGEQYF
TGTGCCAGCAGCTCTCGACAGGGGAGAGCTGGCGAGCAGTACTTC
>TRBJ2-1|TRBV14|.|.
CASSQSSSYNEQFF
TGTGCCAGCAGCCAGTCGAGCTCCTACAATGAGCAGTTCTTC
>TRBJ2-1|TRBV5-1|.|.
CASSLDLRDWNEQFF
TGCGCCAGCAGCCTGGATTTGAGGGATTGGAATGAGCAGTTCTTC
>TRBJ2-7|TRBV7-2|.|.
CASSPPGLGEQYF
TGTGCCAGCAGCCCACCGGGACTTGGCGAGCAGTACTTC
>TRBJ1-2|TRBV28|.|.
CASSSTTGLVIYGYTF
TGTGCCAGCAGTTCTACCACAGGGTTGGTTATCTATGGCTACACCTTC
>TRBJ2-2|TRBV27|TRBD1|.
CASARDRGTGELFF
TGTGCCAGCGCCCGGGACAGAGGCACCGGGGAGCTGTTTTTT
>TRBJ1-5|TRBV23-1|.|.
CASSQCEAPCPNQPQHF
TGCGCCAGCAGTCAATGTGAGGCTCCATGCCCCAATCAGCCCCAGCATTTT
>TRBJ1-4|TRBV7-9|.|once
CASSFQGKEKLFF
TGTGCCAGCAGCTTTCAGGGGAAGGAAAAACTGTTTTTT
>TRBJ1-3|TRBV4-2|TRBD1|.
CASSPLGQGGNTIYF
TGTGCCAGCAGCCCCCTAGGACAGGGGGGTAACACCATATATTTT
>TRBJ1-5|TRBV7-2|.|once
CASSLRHAEETQPQHF
TGTGCCAGCAGCTTACGACATGCGGAAGAAACTCAGCCCCAGCATTTT
>TRBJ2-1|TRBV5-4|TRBD2|.
CASSLAGGRNEQFF
TGTGCCAGCAGCTTGGCGGGAGGGCGGAATGAGCAGTTCTTC
>TRBJ2-1|TRBV6-6|TRBD1|many
CASSYSRQGSEQFF
TGTGCCAGCAGTTACTCGCGACAGGGCAGTGAGCAGTTCTTC
>TRBJ2-7|TRBV27|TRBD2|.
CASRDPRGLASYEQYF
TGTGCCAGCAGGGACCCCCGGGGACTAGCGAGCTACGAGCAGTACTTC
>TRBJ2-7|TRBV6-5|.|.
CASSYSKGHGYEQYF
TGTGCCAGCAGTTACTCGAAGGGGCATGGCTACGAGCAGTACTTC
>TRBJ2-3|TRBV9|.|.
CASSALPDTDTQYF
TGTGCCAGCAGCGCTCTCCCTGACACAGATACGCAGTATTTT
>TRBJ2-6|TRBV5-1|TRBD1|.
CASSSPTGNRPGANVLTF
TGCGCCAGCAGCTCTCCGACAGGGAACCGGCCCGGGGCCAACGTCCTGACTTTC